A selection of T cell receptor beta chains follows, all from one sample in a study of T cell responses to AZD1222 COVID-19 vaccine. Using immunoSEQ multiplex PCR, the repertoire was profiled, and TCRdb retains in-frame clones only, with some absent. Among more than 150,000 clones listed, 80% to 90% were seen once. Here the sequenced sample was peripheral blood, taken on day 0 of MenACWY control vaccination. These receptors all come from an adult in good health. The CDR3 runs from the conserved cysteine through the conserved F or W. D genes are given only for firm matches. Clone size is stated in some rows and not others, as once, few, many or a class when expanded.

abundance: NA
j_gene: TRBJ1-5
v_gene: TRBV19
d_gene: NA
CDR3nt: TGTGCCAGTAGGAAACAGGATGGCAATCAGCCCCAGCATTTT
CDR3aa: CASRKQDGNQPQHF

abundance: NA
j_gene: TRBJ2-7
v_gene: TRBV2
d_gene: TRBD2
CDR3nt: TGTGCCAGCAAGGTCCTAGCGGGGGTTCGGTACTACGAGCAGTACTTC
CDR3aa: CASKVLAGVRYYEQYF

abundance: NA
j_gene: TRBJ1-1
v_gene: TRBV9
d_gene: NA
CDR3nt: TGTGCCAGCAGCGTAGACGGTACCACTGAAGCTTTCTTT
CDR3aa: CASSVDGTTEAFF

abundance: once
j_gene: TRBJ2-7
v_gene: TRBV28
d_gene: NA
CDR3nt: TGTGCCAGCAGTGACACCTACGAGCAGTACTTC
CDR3aa: CASSDTYEQYF

abundance: NA
j_gene: TRBJ2-2
v_gene: TRBV19
d_gene: TRBD1
CDR3nt: TGTGCCAGTAGTATGGGGACAGCGAACACCGGGGAGCTGTTTTTT
CDR3aa: CASSMGTANTGELFF

abundance: NA
j_gene: TRBJ2-7
v_gene: TRBV11-1
d_gene: NA
CDR3nt: TGTGCCAGCAGCTCGGGACCCAGCTCCTACGAGCAGTACTTC
CDR3aa: CASSSGPSSYEQYF

abundance: NA
j_gene: TRBJ2-7
v_gene: TRBV7-9
d_gene: NA
CDR3nt: TGTGCCAGCAGCCCGCCAGGGGGGGGCGAGCAGTACTTC
CDR3aa: CASSPPGGGEQYF

abundance: few
j_gene: TRBJ1-6
v_gene: TRBV6-5
d_gene: NA
CDR3nt: TGTGCCAGCAGTTACGGGGGGGTTTACGATTCACCCCTCCACTTT
CDR3aa: CASSYGGVYDSPLHF

abundance: few
j_gene: TRBJ2-7
v_gene: TRBV28
d_gene: NA
CDR3nt: TGTGCCAGCAGTTCTGGAGGGGGAAAATACGAGCAGTACTTC
CDR3aa: CASSSGGGKYEQYF

abundance: NA
j_gene: TRBJ2-7
v_gene: TRBV30
d_gene: NA
CDR3nt: TGTGCCTGGAGTGTTTTTTCAGGGGCGTCAAGCTCCTACGAGCAGTACTTC
CDR3aa: CAWSVFSGASSSYEQYF

abundance: once
j_gene: TRBJ2-3
v_gene: TRBV5-8
d_gene: TRBD1
CDR3nt: TGTGCCAGCAGCCCCGGACAGGGCACAGATACGCAGTATTTT
CDR3aa: CASSPGQGTDTQYF

abundance: NA
j_gene: TRBJ1-1
v_gene: TRBV7-3
d_gene: TRBD1
CDR3nt: TGTGCCAGCAGCTTCGGACAGGGGGGGACTGAAGCTTTCTTT
CDR3aa: CASSFGQGGTEAFF

abundance: NA
j_gene: TRBJ2-7
v_gene: TRBV28
d_gene: NA
CDR3nt: TGTGCCAGCAGTTTATCGGGCGCGGGGGCGCAATTCTCCTTC
CDR3aa: CASSLSGAGAQFSF

abundance: NA
j_gene: TRBJ2-3
v_gene: TRBV5-6
d_gene: NA
CDR3nt: TGTGCCAGCAGCTTAGGTGTAATTGGGACAGATACGCAGTATTTT
CDR3aa: CASSLGVIGTDTQYF

abundance: NA
j_gene: TRBJ2-2
v_gene: TRBV19
d_gene: TRBD1
CDR3nt: TGTGCCAGTAGGATGGACAGGGGGCCCGGGGAGCTGTTTTTT
CDR3aa: CASRMDRGPGELFF

abundance: NA
j_gene: TRBJ1-5
v_gene: TRBV7-9
d_gene: NA
CDR3nt: TGTGCCAGCAGCCCAAAAGGGCAAAGGGAGCCCCAGCATTTT
CDR3aa: CASSPKGQREPQHF

abundance: NA
j_gene: TRBJ1-1
v_gene: TRBV9
d_gene: NA
CDR3nt: TGTGCCAGCAGCGCTGGCGTTTCTACTGAAGCTTTCTTT
CDR3aa: CASSAGVSTEAFF

abundance: NA
j_gene: TRBJ2-3
v_gene: TRBV24-1
d_gene: NA
CDR3nt: TGTGCCACCAGCGGACAGAGGACAGATACGCAGTATTTT
CDR3aa: CATSGQRTDTQYF

abundance: NA
j_gene: TRBJ2-2
v_gene: TRBV6-2/TRBV6-3
d_gene: TRBD2
CDR3nt: TGTGCCAGCAGTTATTCTAGGGGACTAGCCGGAACCAACACCGGGGAGCTGTTTTTT
CDR3aa: CASSYSRGLAGTNTGELFF

abundance: NA
j_gene: TRBJ1-1
v_gene: TRBV27
d_gene: NA
CDR3nt: TGTGCCAGCAGTCCGGGGACGGTCCTTGAAGCTTTCTTT
CDR3aa: CASSPGTVLEAFF

abundance: NA
j_gene: TRBJ1-4
v_gene: TRBV3-1/TRBV3-2
d_gene: TRBD1
CDR3nt: TGTGCCAGCAGCACCCGGACAGGGAATGAAAAACTGTTTTTT
CDR3aa: CASSTRTGNEKLFF

abundance: NA
j_gene: TRBJ1-1
v_gene: TRBV19
d_gene: NA
CDR3nt: TGTGCCAGTAGTATGTACGACGAGGGGACTGAAGCTTTCTTT
CDR3aa: CASSMYDEGTEAFF

abundance: NA
j_gene: TRBJ1-2
v_gene: TRBV6-5
d_gene: TRBD1
CDR3nt: TGTGCCAGCTTAAGTCGGGACAGGGGTCAAGATGGCTACACCTTC
CDR3aa: CASLSRDRGQDGYTF

abundance: once
j_gene: TRBJ1-6
v_gene: TRBV6-5
d_gene: TRBD1
CDR3nt: TGTGCCAGCAGTCCTGGACAGGGGGCGAGGTCACCCCTCCACTTT
CDR3aa: CASSPGQGARSPLHF

abundance: NA
j_gene: TRBJ2-1
v_gene: TRBV6-2/TRBV6-3
d_gene: NA
CDR3nt: TGTGCCAGCACCCCGAACCCCTACAATGAGCAGTTCTTC
CDR3aa: CASTPNPYNEQFF

abundance: NA
j_gene: TRBJ2-1
v_gene: TRBV6-5
d_gene: TRBD2
CDR3nt: TGTGCCAGCAGGCTAGCGGGAGACTCCTACAATGAGCAGTTCTTC
CDR3aa: CASRLAGDSYNEQFF